The T cell receptor (beta chain) under discussion was sequenced for a study of blood T cell repertoires in COVID-19. Overall study: The study drew acute and convalescent COVID-19 samples from the United States, Italy and Spain. T cells, B-cell-depleted T cells, or PBMCs provided the cDNA or gDNA that served as material.

As handled by the study authors: Researchers report that nucleated cell counts were estimated from reference gene primer amplification. Clones were read by immunoSEQ multiplex PCR, and TCRdb kept only the in-frame ones, dropping some. The DNA gave D and trimming, while V, J and clone size come from that table. The repertoire holds 180,000 or so clones, with 85% as singletons. This clone occurred once. The germline CDR1 and CDR2 sequences are LGHDT and YNNKEL (reference sequence). Trimming at V came to 5 bases and at J to 7 bases, leaving 16 bases not matched to a gene. The CDR3 consists of 18 residues.

The chain employs TRBV3-1 (or the pseudogene TRBV3-2) and TRBJ2-1, with 11 bases fitting TRBD2. This clonotype was sampled from a woman aged 55 to 70 with acute or convalescent COVID-19. The sequencing sample was made of peripheral blood. CDR3 protein: CASSARALSGRAGNEQFF. The CDR3 DNA follows: TGTGCCAGCAGCGCTAGGGCCCTTAGCGGGAGGGCCGGGAATGAGCAGTTCTTC.